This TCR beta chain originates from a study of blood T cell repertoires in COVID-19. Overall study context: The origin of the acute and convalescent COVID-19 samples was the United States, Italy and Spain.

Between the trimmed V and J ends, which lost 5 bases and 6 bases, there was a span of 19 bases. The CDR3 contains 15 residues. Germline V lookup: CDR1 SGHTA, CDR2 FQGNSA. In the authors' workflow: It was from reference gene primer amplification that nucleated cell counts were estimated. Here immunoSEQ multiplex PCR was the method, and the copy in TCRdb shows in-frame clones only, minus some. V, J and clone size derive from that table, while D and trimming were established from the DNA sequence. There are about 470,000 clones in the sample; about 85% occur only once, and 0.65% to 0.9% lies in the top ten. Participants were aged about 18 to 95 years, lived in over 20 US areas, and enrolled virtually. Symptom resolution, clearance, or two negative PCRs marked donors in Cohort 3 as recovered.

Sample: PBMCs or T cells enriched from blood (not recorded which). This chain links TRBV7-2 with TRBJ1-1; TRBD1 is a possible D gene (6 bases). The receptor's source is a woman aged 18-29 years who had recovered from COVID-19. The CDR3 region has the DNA TGTGCCAGCAGCCTCGGACAGACGATTAGAGCTGAAGCTTTCTTT. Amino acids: CASSLGQTIRAEAFF.